The rows below give T cell receptor beta chains drawn from one sample of a study of blood T cell repertoires in COVID-19. The method was immunoSEQ multiplex PCR; TCRdb's version includes in-frame clones alone and lacks a portion of them. Among almost 300,000 clones, under 90% were seen once, and the ten largest hold 11%. The sequenced material came from peripheral blood. These receptor sequences come from a woman aged 25-40 years with COVID-19, enrolled during active disease. The CDR3 runs from the conserved cysteine through the conserved F or W. D genes are given only for firm matches. Only part of the rows carry a size: once, few, many, or a class if the clone is expanded.

j_gene,abundance,d_gene,v_gene,CDR3nt,CDR3aa
TRBJ1-1,-,-,TRBV7-9,TGTGCCAGCATTGACAGGCTGAACACTGAAGCTTTCTTT,CASIDRLNTEAFF
TRBJ2-3,-,TRBD2,TRBV27,TGTGCCAGCAGTTTATCGTCGGGGGGGGGCCCTTCCACAGATACGCAGTATTTT,CASSLSSGGGPSTDTQYF
TRBJ2-1,-,TRBD2,TRBV10-2,TGCGCCAGCAGGGGACTAGCGGGGGGGCAGGGGATCTACAATGAGCAGTTCTTC,CASRGLAGGQGIYNEQFF
TRBJ1-3,-,-,TRBV7-9,TGTGCCAGCAGCTTAAGCCGTGCCCAGTCGGGGATCTTTGGAAACACCATATATTTT,CASSLSRAQSGIFGNTIYF
TRBJ2-5,-,-,TRBV7-9,TGTGCCAGCAGCTTAGCGGGGGCCCAAGAGACCCAGTACTTC,CASSLAGAQETQYF
TRBJ1-5,-,TRBD1,TRBV3-1/TRBV3-2,TGTGCCAGCAGCCAAGCTACAGGGGGTCAGCCCCAGCATTTT,CASSQATGGQPQHF
TRBJ2-1,-,-,TRBV6-5,TGTGCCAGCAGCCCGGTGGGTGAGGATGAGCAGTTCTTC,CASSPVGEDEQFF
TRBJ2-7,-,TRBD1,TRBV29-1,TGCAGCGTTGAAAGGCAGGGGGATTCCTACGAGCAGTACTTC,CSVERQGDSYEQYF
TRBJ1-2,-,TRBD1,TRBV29-1,TGCAGCGTAGAGTTGGACAGGGGGTTTGGCTACACCTTC,CSVELDRGFGYTF
TRBJ2-7,-,TRBD1,TRBV11-2,TGTGCCAGCAGCTTAGATTCACGGACAGGGCTCCACGAGCAGTACTTC,CASSLDSRTGLHEQYF
TRBJ2-7,once,-,TRBV18,TGTGCCAGCTCAGCAAGCGGTTTGACCGGGGAGCAGTACTTC,CASSASGLTGEQYF
TRBJ2-7,-,TRBD2,TRBV3-1/TRBV3-2,TGTGCCAGCAGCCAAAATCCTCTAGCGGGGGACGAGCAGTACTTC,CASSQNPLAGDEQYF
TRBJ1-2,-,-,TRBV12-3/TRBV12-4,TGTGCCAGCAGTCACAGAAACTATGGCTACACCTTC,CASSHRNYGYTF
TRBJ1-5,-,-,TRBV15,TGTGCCACCAGCAGAGGCTGGGGGGGCACAGGGACCATCAGGGCCCAGCATTTT,CATSRGWGGTGTIRAQHF
TRBJ2-2,once,TRBD2,TRBV2,TGTGCCAGCAGTGACGGTCTAGCGGGGGATACCGGGGAGCTGTTTTTT,CASSDGLAGDTGELFF
TRBJ1-6,-,-,TRBV19,TGTGCCAGTAGTCGGGGGGGGCGATCACCCCTCCACTTT,CASSRGGRSPLHF
TRBJ2-7,-,TRBD2,TRBV5-5,TGTGCCAGCGGAACCGCGGGACTAGCGGGGGGGCCAAGACTTAGATACGAGCAGTACTTC,CASGTAGLAGGPRLRYEQYF
TRBJ1-2,-,TRBD1,TRBV29-1,TGCAGCGTTGAACGGGGGACAGGGGCCTTGCCCTATGGCTACACCTTC,CSVERGTGALPYGYTF
TRBJ1-2,once,TRBD1,TRBV27,TGTGCCAGCAGTTCAGGGACAGCCTATGGCTACACCTTC,CASSSGTAYGYTF
TRBJ2-1,few,TRBD2,TRBV24-1,TGTGCCACCAGTGATTTAACTAGCGGGGGGGCTCGGCGGTTCTTC,CATSDLTSGGARRFF
TRBJ1-5,-,-,TRBV27,TGTGCCAGCAGTTTAAGGCCGGAGCGGGGGCTCACGCAGCCCCAGCATTTT,CASSLRPERGLTQPQHF
TRBJ1-1,once,TRBD1,TRBV7-9,TGTGCCAGTCGGGACAGGGCGTATACTGAAGCTTTCTTT,CASRDRAYTEAFF
TRBJ1-6,-,-,TRBV4-1,TGCGCCAGCAGCCACCTCATGACAGCAAGCTCCTATAATTCACCCCTCCACTTT,CASSHLMTASSYNSPLHF
TRBJ2-7,-,-,TRBV10-2,TGCGCCAGCAGTGACTCCCGGGCGGGGGAGCAGTACTTC,CASSDSRAGEQYF
TRBJ2-7,-,TRBD1,TRBV5-1,TGCGCCAGCAGGAGGGTTGCTCCGGGACAGGGTCCGCCCGAGCAGTACTTC,CASRRVAPGQGPPEQYF
TRBJ1-1,few,-,TRBV11-2,TGTGCCAGCAGCTTAGATGTGGCAGGTCTGAACACTGAAGCTTTCTTT,CASSLDVAGLNTEAFF
TRBJ2-1,-,-,TRBV27,TGTGCCAGCAGTTTATCAGGGGTGTTAAATGAGCAGTTCTTC,CASSLSGVLNEQFF
TRBJ2-5,-,TRBD1,TRBV3-1/TRBV3-2,TGTGCCAGCAGCCAGACAGGGGGCAAGGAGACCCAGTACTTC,CASSQTGGKETQYF
TRBJ2-7,-,TRBD1,TRBV4-1,TGCGCCAGCAGCCAAGTGGGAACAGGGGTGGGCGAGCAGTACTTC,CASSQVGTGVGEQYF
TRBJ2-7,once,TRBD2,TRBV7-9,TGTGCCAGCAGCGAACTAGCGGCGCAGTACTTC,CASSELAAQYF